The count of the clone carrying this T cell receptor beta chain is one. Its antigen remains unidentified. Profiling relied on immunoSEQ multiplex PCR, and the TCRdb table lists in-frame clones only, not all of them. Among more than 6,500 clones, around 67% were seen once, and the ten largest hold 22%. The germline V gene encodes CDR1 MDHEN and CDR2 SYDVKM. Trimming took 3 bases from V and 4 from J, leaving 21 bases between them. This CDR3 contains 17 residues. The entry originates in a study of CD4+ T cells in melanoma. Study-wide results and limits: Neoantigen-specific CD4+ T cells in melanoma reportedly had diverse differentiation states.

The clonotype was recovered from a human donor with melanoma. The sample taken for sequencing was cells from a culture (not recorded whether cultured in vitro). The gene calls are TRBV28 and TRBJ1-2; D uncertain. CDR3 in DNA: TGTGCCAGCAGTTTCCCCCCCAGAGGAACCCGCTTCTATGGCTACACCTTC. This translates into CASSFPPRGTRFYGYTF.